This T cell receptor beta chain was observed in a study of PD-1 blockade in classical Hodgkin lymphoma. Study results and caveats: Newly diagnosed patients were said to have less baseline TCR diversity than healthy donors did. What caused the repertoire differences, perhaps disease activity or prior therapy, remains undefined.

Comments on this clone: No antigen is known for it.

As for time point: newly diagnosed, previously untreated cHL patient sample. Isolation of CD4+ T cells from thawed PBMCs was performed by magnetic negative selection. Comparator PBMCs were from newly diagnosed, untreated classical Hodgkin lymphoma. The repertoire was sequenced with immunoSEQ multiplex PCR; TCRdb's copy has only in-frame clones and lacks some. The data hold 20,000 to 25,000 clones, with around nine tenths observed a single time. The receptor's source is a human donor with classical Hodgkin lymphoma. Sample: CD4+ T cells from blood.

CDR3 amino acids: CASSQASGGAVYNEQFF. The CDR3, as DNA: TGTGCCAGCAGCCAGGCTAGCGGGGGGGCCGTCTACAATGAGCAGTTCTTC. The V gene is TRBV4-2, the J gene TRBJ2-1; 12 bases line up with TRBD2. This CDR3 comprises 17 residues. The germline CDR1 and CDR2 sequences are LGHNA and YNFKEQ. Germline trimming cut 3 bases from V and 3 bases from J; bases unmatched to any gene: 6.